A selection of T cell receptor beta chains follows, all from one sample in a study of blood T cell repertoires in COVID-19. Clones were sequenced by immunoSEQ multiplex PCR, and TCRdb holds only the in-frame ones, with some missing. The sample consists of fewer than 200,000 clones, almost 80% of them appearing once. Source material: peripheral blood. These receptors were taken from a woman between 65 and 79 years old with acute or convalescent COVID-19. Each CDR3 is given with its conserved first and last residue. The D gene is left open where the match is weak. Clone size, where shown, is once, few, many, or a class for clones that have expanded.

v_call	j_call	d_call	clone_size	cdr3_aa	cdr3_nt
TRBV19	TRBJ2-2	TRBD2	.	CASSTEPLAGGGTGELFF	TGTGCCAGTAGTACCGAACCTCTAGCGGGAGGTGGTACCGGGGAGCTGTTTTTT
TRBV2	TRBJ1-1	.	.	CASSVNSDTEAFF	TGTGCCAGCAGTGTGAATAGTGACACTGAAGCTTTCTTT
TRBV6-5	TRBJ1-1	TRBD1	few	CASRLQGAQAEAFF	TGTGCCAGCAGACTACAGGGGGCGCAGGCTGAAGCTTTCTTT
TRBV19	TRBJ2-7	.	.	CASSISAGFPYEQYF	TGTGCCAGTAGTATCTCCGCGGGATTCCCCTACGAGCAGTACTTC
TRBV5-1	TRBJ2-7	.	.	CASSLVGGDYEQYF	TGCGCCAGCAGCTTGGTGGGGGGAGACTACGAGCAGTACTTC
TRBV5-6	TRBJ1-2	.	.	CASSFRVAGYTF	TGTGCCAGCAGCTTCAGGGTTGCTGGCTACACCTTC
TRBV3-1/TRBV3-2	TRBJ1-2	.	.	CASSASETARSYGYTF	TGTGCCAGCAGCGCATCCGAGACAGCACGCAGCTATGGCTACACCTTC
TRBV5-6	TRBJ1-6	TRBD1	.	CASTGTGTYNSPLHF	TGTGCCAGCACCGGGACAGGGACCTATAATTCACCCCTCCACTTT
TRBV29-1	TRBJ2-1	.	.	CSALTGLSYNEQFF	TGCAGCGCTCTTACAGGGCTATCCTACAATGAGCAGTTCTTC
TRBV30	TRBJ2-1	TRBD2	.	CAWRTRLAGVREQFF	TGTGCCTGGAGGACAAGACTAGCGGGAGTACGGGAGCAGTTCTTC
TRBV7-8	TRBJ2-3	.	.	CASATGRRTDTQYF	TGTGCCAGCGCCACAGGGAGAAGGACAGATACGCAGTATTTT
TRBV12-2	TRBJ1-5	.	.	CASRTDRVERNQPQHF	TGTGCAAGTCGCACCGACAGGGTTGAGCGCAATCAGCCCCAGCATTTT
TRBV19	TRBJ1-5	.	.	CASSSRRDQPQHF	TGTGCCAGTAGTTCCCGGAGAGATCAGCCCCAGCATTTT
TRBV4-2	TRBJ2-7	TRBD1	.	CASSQDGLVGQGYEQYF	TGTGCCAGCAGCCAAGATGGGCTTGTGGGACAGGGCTACGAGCAGTACTTC
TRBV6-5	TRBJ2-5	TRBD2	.	CASRRLAGRVETQYF	TGTGCCAGCAGAAGACTAGCGGGGAGGGTAGAGACCCAGTACTTC
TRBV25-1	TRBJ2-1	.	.	CASSGPTRSSYNEQFF	TGTGCCAGCAGTGGCCCTACCCGGTCCTCCTACAATGAGCAGTTCTTC
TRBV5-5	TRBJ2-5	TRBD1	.	CASSTGQGEVQETQYF	TGTGCCAGCAGCACGGGACAGGGGGAGGTCCAAGAGACCCAGTACTTC
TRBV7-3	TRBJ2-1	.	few	CASSLVPSNEQFF	TGTGCCAGCAGCTTAGTCCCGTCGAATGAGCAGTTCTTC
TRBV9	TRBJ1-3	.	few	CASSAGQGNTIYF	TGTGCCAGCAGCGCAGGGCAAGGCAACACCATATATTTT
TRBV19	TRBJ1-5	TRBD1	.	CASEPRTGGSNQPQHF	TGTGCCAGTGAACCTCGGACAGGGGGGAGCAATCAGCCCCAGCATTTT
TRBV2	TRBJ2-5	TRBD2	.	CASRRVGGQETQYF	TGTGCCAGCAGGCGGGTCGGGGGGCAAGAGACCCAGTACTTC
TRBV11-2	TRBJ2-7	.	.	CASSLGGSYEQYF	TGTGCCAGCAGCTTGGGGGGTTCCTACGAGCAGTACTTC
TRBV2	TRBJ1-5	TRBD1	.	CASRTGGWQPQHF	TGTGCCAGCAGGACAGGGGGCTGGCAGCCCCAGCATTTT
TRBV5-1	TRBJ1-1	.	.	CASRTKTGLGMNTEAFF	TGCGCCAGCAGAACAAAAACAGGGTTAGGAATGAACACTGAAGCTTTCTTT
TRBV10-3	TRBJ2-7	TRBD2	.	CAISDPGGLAGAEQYF	TGTGCCATCAGTGATCCCGGTGGACTAGCGGGAGCCGAGCAGTACTTC
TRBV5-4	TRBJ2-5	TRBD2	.	CASSLRLAGTQYF	TGTGCCAGCAGCTTGCGACTAGCGGGGACCCAGTACTTC
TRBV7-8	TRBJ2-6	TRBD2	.	CASSVVRLAGFSGANVLTF	TGTGCCAGCAGCGTGGTGAGACTAGCGGGTTTCTCTGGGGCCAACGTCCTGACTTTC
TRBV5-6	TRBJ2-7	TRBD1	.	CASSARRTGVRNEQYF	TGTGCCAGCAGCGCCCGCCGGACAGGGGTCAGGAACGAGCAGTACTTC
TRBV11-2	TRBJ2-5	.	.	CASSLGHGGWQETQYF	TGTGCCAGCAGCTTAGGCCACGGGGGATGGCAAGAGACCCAGTACTTC
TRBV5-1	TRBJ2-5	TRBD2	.	CASSLGGQETQYF	TGCGCCAGCAGTCTCGGGGGGCAAGAGACCCAGTACTTC
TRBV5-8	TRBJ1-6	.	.	CASSTDRPRSNNSPLHF	TGTGCCAGCAGCACCGACAGGCCCCGGAGTAATAATTCACCCCTCCACTTT
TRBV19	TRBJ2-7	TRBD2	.	CASMGGYEQYF	TGTGCCAGTATGGGAGGGTACGAGCAGTACTTC
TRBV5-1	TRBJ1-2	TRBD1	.	CASSLAGDRVGYGYTF	TGCGCCAGCAGCTTGGCGGGGGACAGGGTCGGCTATGGCTACACCTTC
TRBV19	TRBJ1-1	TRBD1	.	CASSIGRTGMNTEAFF	TGTGCCAGTAGTATAGGTCGGACAGGGATGAACACTGAAGCTTTCTTT
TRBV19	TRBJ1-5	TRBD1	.	CASTHFRQGYIQPQHF	TGTGCCAGTACCCATTTTCGACAGGGTTATATTCAGCCCCAGCATTTT
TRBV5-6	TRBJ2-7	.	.	CASSQAGGGPYYEQYF	TGTGCCAGCAGCCAAGCGGGCGGGGGCCCCTACTACGAGCAGTACTTC
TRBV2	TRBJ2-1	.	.	CASHRGGTENEQFF	TGTGCCAGTCATCGGGGCGGGACGGAGAATGAGCAGTTCTTC